Detailed here is one T cell receptor beta chain. Its antigen is as yet unknown. This sample stems from a study of Tregs in tolerant kidney transplant recipients. V was clipped by 6 bases and J by 9 bases, with 16 bases between them. CDR1 and CDR2 from the germline V gene are SGHNT and YYREEE (reference sequence). CDR3 length: 13 residues. Study conclusions and caveats: Tolerant patients' donor-specific Tregs expanded beyond overall Tregs, suggesting antigen-driven growth. Few patients were studied, so findings need validation in larger groups. For some patients, primers changed over time, blocking nucleotide-level comparison.

Assay: immunoSEQ multiplex PCR; the TCRdb copy retains only in-frame clones and omits some. Of under 95,000 clones listed, around 93% are singletons. This receptor was identified in a human donor who received a combined kidney and bone marrow transplant. The rearrangement joins TRBV5-4 to TRBJ2-1; D remains ambiguous. Sequencing was performed on Tregs from blood, taken before the transplant. For the CDR3, the DNA is TGTGCCAGCACCAAACAAGGATCGAGTGAGCAGTTCTTC. It is translated as CASTKQGSSEQFF.